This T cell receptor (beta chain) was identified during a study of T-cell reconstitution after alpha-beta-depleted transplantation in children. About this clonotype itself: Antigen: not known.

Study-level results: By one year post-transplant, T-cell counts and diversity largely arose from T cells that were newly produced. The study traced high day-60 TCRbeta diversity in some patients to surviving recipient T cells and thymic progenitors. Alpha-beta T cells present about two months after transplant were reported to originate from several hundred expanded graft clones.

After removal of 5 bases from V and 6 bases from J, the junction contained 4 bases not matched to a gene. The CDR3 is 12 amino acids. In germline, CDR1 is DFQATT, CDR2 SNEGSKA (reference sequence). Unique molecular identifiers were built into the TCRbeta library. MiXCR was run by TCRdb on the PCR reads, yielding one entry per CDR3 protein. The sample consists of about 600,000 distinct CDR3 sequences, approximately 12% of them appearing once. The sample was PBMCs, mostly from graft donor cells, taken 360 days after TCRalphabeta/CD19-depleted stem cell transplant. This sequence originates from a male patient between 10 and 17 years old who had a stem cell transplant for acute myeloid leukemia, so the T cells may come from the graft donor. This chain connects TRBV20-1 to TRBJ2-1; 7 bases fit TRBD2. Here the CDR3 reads CSARRTSNEQFF. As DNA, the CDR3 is TGCAGTGCTCGGAGGACTAGCAATGAGCAGTTCTTC.